This record looks at one T cell receptor beta chain sequence and its context. Data came from immunoSEQ multiplex PCR; TCRdb stores just in-frame clones and leaves some out. The sample lists some 700,000 clones, 80% to 90% occurring once. The data are from a study of shared T cell receptors in the human thymus. The germline V gene encodes CDR1 SGHNT and CDR2 YYREEE (reference sequence). Trimming took off 3 bases at V and 6 bases at J, with 12 bases between the two ends. The CDR3 loop spans 13 amino acids. In addition, the sample was reused for a study of human thymus T cells.

This TCR derives from a girl in the first two years of life with a congenital heart defect. Sequenced: thymocytes. The chain links TRBV5-4 to TRBJ1-2; the D gene is possibly TRBD1 (6 bases). The chain's CDR3 is CASSWGGADGYTF. The CDR3 region has the DNA TGTGCCAGCAGCTGGGGGGGCGCAGATGGCTACACCTTC. The whole variable domain, remainder taken from reference TRBV5-4 and TRBJ1-2, is ETGVTQSPTHLIKTRGQQVTLRCSSQSGHNTVSWYQQALGQGPQFIFQYYREEENGRGNFPPRFSGLQFPNYSSELNVNALELDDSALYLCASSWGGADGYTFGSGTRLTVV.